These 23 T cell receptor beta chains came from one sample sequenced in a study of shared clonotypes between healthy human individuals. Only in-frame clones appear in the TCRdb table, and some are missing; sequencing was by immunoSEQ multiplex PCR. The sample consists of around 2.5 million clones, under 95% of them appearing once. The material sequenced was naive CD4+ T cells from PBMCs. Subset here: CD45RA+ positively selected. All receptors derive from a man aged 18 to 29 in good health. Some clones in this sample may be carry-over from other donors' samples.

The genes are TRBV6-5 and TRBJ2-3; D possibly matches TRBD1 or TRBD2 (6 bases each). Per the germline V gene, CDR1 is MNHEY and CDR2 is SVGAGI. The CDR3 totals 15 residues. Trimming removed 5 bases from V and 7 bases from J, with 19 bases in between. The CDR3 DNA follows: TGTGCCAGCAGTCCAGAGGGGGGCCGCCTCAATACGCAGTATTTT. Translation: CASSPEGGRLNTQYF.

This CDR3 is CASSDRSAPYEQYF. DNA for the CDR3: TGTGCCAGCAGCGACCGATCCGCCCCCTACGAGCAGTACTTC. The chain recombines TRBV5-4 with TRBJ2-7, with D hard to call. The CDR3 length is 14 residues. Germline V gene data show CDR1 as SGHNT and CDR2 as YYREEE (reference sequence). Trimming took off 4 bases at V and 2 bases at J, with 13 bases between the two ends.

This rearrangement joins TRBV15 to TRBJ2-1, with 10 positions matching TRBD2. This CDR3 is built from 14 residues. V gave up 6 bases and J gave up 6 bases; unmatched junction bases: 5. Germline V gene lookup returns CDR1 LNHNV and CDR2 YYDKDF (reference sequence). CDR3 residues: CATRLAGAPNEQFF. CDR3 in DNA: TGTGCCACCAGGCTAGCGGGAGCCCCCAATGAGCAGTTCTTC. Full variable domain (remainder filled in from reference TRBV15 and TRBJ2-1): DAMVIQNPRYQVTQFGKPVTLSCSQTLNHNVMYWYQQKSSQAPKLLFHYYDKDFNNEADTPDNFQSRRPNTSFCFLDIRSPGLGDTAMYLCATRLAGAPNEQFFGPGTRLTVL.

This sequence joins TRBV7-9 and TRBJ2-1; D not certain. V gave up 5 bases and J gave up 3 bases, with 8 bases separating them. The CDR3 has 13 amino acids. CDR1 is SEHNR, CDR2 FQNEAQ, per germline (reference sequence). The CDR3 sequence is CASSVEVYNEQFF. The CDR3 DNA reads as TGTGCCAGCAGCGTCGAGGTCTACAATGAGCAGTTCTTC. The full variable domain, completed using reference TRBV7-9 and TRBJ2-1, is DTGVSQNPRHKITKRGQNVTFRCDPISEHNRLYWYRQTLGQGPEFLTYFQNEAQLEKSRLLSDRFSAERPKGSFSTLEIQRTEQGDSAMYLCASSVEVYNEQFFGPGTRLTVL.

The genes are TRBV5-1 and TRBJ2-2; TRBD1 might be the D (6 bases). V was shortened by 4 bases and J by 0 bases, with 13 bases between the two germline ends. The germline V gene has CDR1 SGHRS and CDR2 YFSETQ. The CDR3 totals 16 residues. CDR3 sequence (DNA): TGCGCCAGCAGCCCGTTGACAGGAGCGAACACCGGGGAGCTGTTTTTT. Residues: CASSPLTGANTGELFF.

The CDR3 region is CASSLSLAGWDEQFF. In nucleotides, the CDR3 is TGCGCCAGCAGCTTAAGTCTAGCGGGATGGGATGAGCAGTTCTTC. This chain connects TRBV5-1 to TRBJ2-1; 9 bases match TRBD2. The CDR3 is 15 amino acids. J gave up 8 bases and V 2 bases, and 8 bases lay outside the gene matches. CDR1 is SGHRS and CDR2 is YFSETQ in the germline V gene.

V and J are TRBV2 and TRBJ2-7, with D possibly being TRBD1 (5 bases). This CDR3 contains 13 residues. The germline gives CDR1 SNHLY, CDR2 FYNNEI. V was shortened by 6 bases and J by 0 bases, with 9 bases between the two germline ends. DNA for the CDR3: TGTGCCAGCAGGAGACAGCCCTCCTACGAGCAGTACTTC. Amino acid sequence: CASRRQPSYEQYF.

The rearrangement uses TRBV4-1 and TRBJ1-5; D gene uncertain. Trimming shortened V by 4 bases and J by 4 bases, and 14 bases separated the two germline ends. This CDR3 comprises 15 residues. Looked up from germline, CDR1 is MGHRA and CDR2 is YSYEKL. The CDR3 DNA follows: TGCGCCAGCAGCCCCGGTGGGCCTACAAATCAGCCCCAGCATTTT. Its protein is CASSPGGPTNQPQHF.

The chain employs TRBV29-1 and TRBJ2-5; D ambiguous. The DNA end favors TRBJ2-7, so the J call may be wrong. Germline V gene lookup returns CDR1 SQVTM and CDR2 ANQGSEA. The CDR3 is made up of 11 amino acids. The chain's CDR3 is CSVERDYEQYF. CDR3 bases: TGCAGCGTTGAAAGGGACTACGAGCAGTACTTC.

This chain links TRBV27 with TRBJ2-1; 9 bases fit TRBD2. The CDR3 contains 12 residues. Germline CDR1 is MNHEY and CDR2 is SMNVEV (reference sequence). V gave up 10 bases and J gave up 9 bases; unmatched junction bases: 7. CDR3 residues: CATAGLAGEQFF. The DNA for the CDR3 is TGTGCCACCGCGGGACTAGCTGGTGAGCAGTTCTTC.

As regards this clone: Other DNA variants within this sample encode the same CDR3. V and J are TRBV5-1 and TRBJ2-1; TRBD1 aligns across 7 bases. The length of the CDR3 is 14 residues. The trim removed 0 bases at V and 4 bases at J, leaving 1 base unmatched. CDR1 and CDR2 (germline): SGHRS, YFSETQ. Here the CDR3 DNA reads TGCGCCAGCAGCTTGGGACAGGGTTACAATGAGCAGTTCTTC. This codes for CASSLGQGYNEQFF.

This chain links TRBV6-5 with TRBJ2-7; D remains unclear. The germline gives CDR1 MNHEY, CDR2 SVGAGI. CDR3 size: 13 residues. V was pared by 7 bases and J by 2 bases, with 12 bases between. The CDR3 coding sequence is TGTGCCAGCAACCTTTACCAGGCCTACGAGCAGTACTTC. Its translation is CASNLYQAYEQYF.

V is TRBV28 and J is TRBJ2-1; the D gene is possibly TRBD1 (6 bases). This CDR3 spans 12 amino acids. The germline V and J ends were trimmed by 6 bases and 8 bases, with 11 bases remaining between them. Germline CDR1 reads MDHEN; CDR2 reads SYDVKM. CDR3 DNA: TGTGCCAGCAGAACCAGGACAGATGAGCAGTTCTTC. Its translation is CASRTRTDEQFF.

This sequence joins TRBV27 and TRBJ2-1; 16 bases fit TRBD2. J gave up 14 bases and V 4 bases, and 8 bases lay outside the gene matches. Germline CDR1 and CDR2: MNHEY and SMNVEV (reference sequence). The CDR3 is 15 residues long. The CDR3 region is CASSSPGTSGRAEFF. In DNA, the CDR3 is TGTGCCAGCAGTTCCCCCGGGACTAGCGGGAGGGCGGAGTTCTTC.

This chain links TRBV4-2 with TRBJ2-1; a weak D match, TRBD1 (6 bases). The CDR3 totals 18 residues. Germline values: CDR1 LGHNA, CDR2 YNFKEQ. Trimming shortened V by 0 bases and J by 4 bases, and 19 bases separated the two germline ends. DNA of the CDR3: TGTGCCAGCAGCCAAGATCACTATCGACAGGACACTTACAATGAGCAGTTCTTC. Translation: CASSQDHYRQDTYNEQFF.

The CDR3, as DNA: TGCGCCAGCAGCGTGACAGGGGCTAATGAAAAACTGTTTTTT. Its translation is CASSVTGANEKLFF. The V and J genes are TRBV5-1 and TRBJ1-4; TRBD1 matches at 8 bases. The V gene end was trimmed by 4 bases and the J gene end by 3 bases; junction bases not matched to a gene: 2. Germline V gene data show CDR1 as SGHRS and CDR2 as YFSETQ. The CDR3 covers 14 residues.

CDR3: CACWASGKTQYF. For the CDR3, the DNA is TGTGCCTGCTGGGCTAGCGGGAAGACCCAGTACTTC. The chain combines TRBV28 with TRBJ2-5, with 9 bases fitting TRBD2. Trimming removed 11 bases from V and 6 bases from J; junction bases left unmatched: 7. The germline gives CDR1 MDHEN, CDR2 SYDVKM. The CDR3 length is 12 residues.

The chain uses TRBV7-2 and TRBJ1-5; no reliable D call. Germline CDR1 and CDR2: SGHTA and FQGNSA. V lost 1 base, J lost 7 bases, and 17 bases lay in between. This CDR3 is built from 16 residues. This CDR3 is CASSLEGRGLKQPQHF. DNA of the CDR3: TGTGCCAGCAGCTTAGAGGGTCGGGGATTGAAGCAGCCCCAGCATTTT.

As concerns this clone: Different DNA sequences within this sample yield the same CDR3. V gene TRBV6-5 combines with J gene TRBJ2-7, with 9 positions matching TRBD2. This CDR3 has 14 amino acids. Trimming cost V 3 bases and J 3 bases; bases outside gene matches: 3. In germline, CDR1 is MNHEY, CDR2 SVGAGI. The CDR3 spells CASSYSGSSYEQYF. The CDR3 DNA is TGTGCCAGCAGTTATAGCGGGAGTAGCTACGAGCAGTACTTC.

V usage is TRBV28 and J usage is TRBJ2-6; D remains unclear. This CDR3 has 15 amino acids. CDR1 and CDR2 (germline): MDHEN, SYDVKM. The V gene lost 6 bases and the J gene lost 0 bases, with 9 bases spanning the gap. The CDR3 is CASSRSYSGANVLTF. CDR3 sequence (DNA): TGTGCCAGCAGCCGATCTTACTCTGGGGCCAACGTCCTGACTTTC.

Points on this clone: One end of the junction does not line up with germline, which may come from a read error. V usage is TRBV2 and J usage is TRBJ1-1; D might be TRBD1 (6 bases). Germline values: CDR1 SNHLY, CDR2 FYNNEI. The CDR3 has 12 amino acids. CDR3 residues: CATRDMKTEAFF. In nucleotides, the CDR3 is TGTGCCACCCGGGACATGAAGACTGAAGCTTTCTTT. Variable domain in full (rest from reference TRBV2 and TRBJ1-1): EPEVTQTPSHQVTQMGQEVILRCVPISNHLYFYWYRQILGQKVEFLVSFYNNEISEKSEIFDDQFSVERPDGSNFTLKIRSTKLEDSAMYFCATRDMKTEAFFGQGTRLTVV.

The CDR3 coding sequence is TGTGCCAGCAGCTTGGCCAAGCGACAGGGTTGGGAGACCCAGTACTTC. Translating gives CASSLAKRQGWETQYF. V is TRBV5-6 and J is TRBJ2-5; TRBD1 matches 7 bases. V was clipped by 0 bases and J by 5 bases; unmatched bases: 10. The CDR3 contains 16 residues. Germline CDR1 and CDR2: SGHDT and YYEEEE.

The chain recombines TRBV5-6 with TRBJ2-7; 7 bases fit TRBD2. V was pared by 1 base and J by 5 bases, with 3 bases of the junction left unmatched. Germline V gene data show CDR1 as SGHDT and CDR2 as YYEEEE. This CDR3 contains 13 residues. CDR3 sequence: CASSLPAGDEQYF. CDR3 bases: TGTGCCAGCAGCTTGCCTGCGGGGGACGAGCAGTACTTC.